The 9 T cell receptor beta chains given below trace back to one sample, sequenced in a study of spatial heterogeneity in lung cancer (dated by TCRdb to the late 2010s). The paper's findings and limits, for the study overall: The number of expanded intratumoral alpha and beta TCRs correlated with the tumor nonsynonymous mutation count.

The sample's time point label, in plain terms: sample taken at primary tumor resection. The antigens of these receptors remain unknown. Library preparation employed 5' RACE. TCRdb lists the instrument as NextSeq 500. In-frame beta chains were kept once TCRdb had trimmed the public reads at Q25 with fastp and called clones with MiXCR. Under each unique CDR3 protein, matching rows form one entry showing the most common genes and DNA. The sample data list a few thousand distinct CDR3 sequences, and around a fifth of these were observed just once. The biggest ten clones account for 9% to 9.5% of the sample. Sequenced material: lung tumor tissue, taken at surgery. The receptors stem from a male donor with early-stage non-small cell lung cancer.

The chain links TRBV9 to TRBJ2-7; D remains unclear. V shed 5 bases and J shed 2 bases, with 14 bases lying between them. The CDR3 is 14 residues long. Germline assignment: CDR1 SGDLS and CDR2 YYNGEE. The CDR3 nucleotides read TGTGCCAGCAGTTTTAGACTGGCTCCCTACGAGCAGTACTTC. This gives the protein CASSFRLAPYEQYF.

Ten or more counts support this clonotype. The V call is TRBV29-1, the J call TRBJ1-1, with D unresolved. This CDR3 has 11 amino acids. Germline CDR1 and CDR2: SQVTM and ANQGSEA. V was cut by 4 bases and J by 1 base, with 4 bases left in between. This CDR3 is CSVGKNTEAFF. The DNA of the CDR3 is TGCAGCGTTGGCAAGAACACTGAAGCTTTCTTT.

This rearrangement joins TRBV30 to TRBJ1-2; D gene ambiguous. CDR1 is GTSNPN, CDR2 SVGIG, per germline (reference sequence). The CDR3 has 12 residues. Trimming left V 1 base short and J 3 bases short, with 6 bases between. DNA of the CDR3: TGTGCCTGGAGTGAACCGCACTATGGCTACACCTTC. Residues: CAWSEPHYGYTF.

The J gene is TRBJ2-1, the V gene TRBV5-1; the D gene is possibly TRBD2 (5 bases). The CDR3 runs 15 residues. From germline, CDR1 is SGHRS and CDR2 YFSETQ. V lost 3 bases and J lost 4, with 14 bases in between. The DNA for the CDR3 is TGCGCCAGCAGCTCCGAGGGTCGGCAGTACAATGAGCAGTTCTTC. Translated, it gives CASSSEGRQYNEQFF.

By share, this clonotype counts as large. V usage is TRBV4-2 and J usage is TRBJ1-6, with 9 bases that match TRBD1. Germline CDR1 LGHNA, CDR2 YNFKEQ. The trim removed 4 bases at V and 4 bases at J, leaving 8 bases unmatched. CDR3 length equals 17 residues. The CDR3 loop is CASSRPGQGRYNSPLHF. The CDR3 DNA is TGTGCCAGCAGCCGACCGGGACAGGGAAGGTATAATTCACCCCTCCACTTT.

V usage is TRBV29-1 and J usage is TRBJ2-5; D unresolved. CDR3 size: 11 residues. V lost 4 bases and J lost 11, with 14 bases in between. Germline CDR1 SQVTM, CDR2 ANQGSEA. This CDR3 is CSVGEFDTQYF. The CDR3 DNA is TGCAGCGTTGGGGAATTCGACACACAGTACTTC. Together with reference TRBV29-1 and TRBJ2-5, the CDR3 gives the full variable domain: SAVISQKPSRDICQRGTSLTIQCQVDSQVTMMFWYRQQPGQSLTLIATANQGSEATYESGFVIDKFPISRPNLTFSTLTVSNMSPEDSSIYLCSVGEFDTQYFGPGTRLLVL.

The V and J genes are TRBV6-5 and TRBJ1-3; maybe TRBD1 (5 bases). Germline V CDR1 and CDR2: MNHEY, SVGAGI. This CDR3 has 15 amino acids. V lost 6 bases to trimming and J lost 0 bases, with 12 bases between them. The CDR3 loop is CASRQGRSSGNTIYF. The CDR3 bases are TGTGCCAGCAGGCAGGGACGGAGCTCTGGAAACACCATATATTTT.

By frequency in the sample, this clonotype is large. CDR3 protein: CSSQRDSYNEQFF. The DNA for the CDR3 is TGCAGTTCTCAGCGGGACTCCTACAATGAGCAGTTCTTC. This chain uses TRBV20-1 with TRBJ2-1; TRBD2 matches 7 bases. CDR1 and CDR2 from the germline V gene are DFQATT and SNEGSKA (reference sequence). V shed 8 bases and J 0 bases; nucleotides not matched to a gene: 4. There are 13 residues in the CDR3.

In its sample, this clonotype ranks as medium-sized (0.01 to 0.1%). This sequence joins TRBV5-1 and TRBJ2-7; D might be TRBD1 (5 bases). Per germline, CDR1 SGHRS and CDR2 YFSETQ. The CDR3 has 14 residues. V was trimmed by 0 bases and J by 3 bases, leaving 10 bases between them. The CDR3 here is CASSLVTGLYEQYF. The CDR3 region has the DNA TGCGCCAGCAGCTTGGTAACAGGCCTCTACGAGCAGTACTTC.